What follows is one TCR beta chain and its context. These data come from a study of shared clonotypes between healthy human individuals. At the level of the study: Donors were a couple of women and three men aged 18 to 49.

The CDR3 has 18 amino acids. V was clipped by 1 base and J by 2 bases; unmatched bases: 14. Looked up from germline, CDR1 is SGHRS and CDR2 is YFSETQ. DNA input for the unsorted PBMC replicate PCRs was about 300 ng, tens of thousands of T cell genomes. Sequencing was performed on unsorted PBMC DNA using ten immunoSEQ deep assay plates. TCRdb keeps only in-frame clones here, not all; method: immunoSEQ multiplex PCR. This sample has approximately 500,000 clones; roughly 80% occur once, and the top ten carry over 9.5%. With unsorted samples, genomic DNA was obtained from about 90 million PBMCs. Sequencing was carried out using PBMCs. The chain is built from TRBV5-1 and TRBJ2-7; 8 bases are a match to TRBD1. This clonotype originated in a woman aged 40 to 50 in good health. Some clones in this sample may be carry-over from other donors' samples. CDR3 protein: CASSLIALRQGRPYEQYF. CDR3 in DNA: TGCGCCAGCAGCTTGATCGCCCTCAGACAGGGGCGTCCCTACGAGCAGTACTTC.